The 11 T cell receptor beta chains given below trace back to one sample, sequenced in a study of identical twins. TCRdb passed the 5' RACE reads through MiXCR, listing each CDR3 protein once. The sample contains approximately 600,000 distinct CDR3 sequences, 9.5% to 10% of which appear only once. These data also featured in a second study, about yellow fever vaccine responses in identical twins.

The sequenced material came from PBMCs. These receptors came from a woman younger than 30 in good health.

There are many counts of this clonotype. The V and J genes are TRBV7-3 and TRBJ1-6; D is unresolved. Germline V gives CDR1 SGHTA, CDR2 FQGTGA. The V end lost 2 bases, the J end lost 7 bases, and 12 bases lay between the germline ends. This CDR3 has 15 residues. The CDR3 DNA follows: TGTGCCAGCAGCTTAGGGCTCTCGGACAATTCACCCCTCCACTTT. The encoded protein is CASSLGLSDNSPLHF.

The rearrangement uses TRBV7-2 and TRBJ1-6, with D perhaps matching TRBD1 (5 bases). The CDR3 sequence is 16 residues long. The germline V gene encodes CDR1 SGHTA and CDR2 FQGNSA. Trimming shortened V by 0 bases and J by 5 bases, and 11 bases separated the two germline ends. CDR3: CASSLANYRNNSPLHF. Written as DNA, the CDR3 is TGTGCCAGCAGCTTAGCGAACTACAGGAATAATTCACCCCTCCACTTT.

This rearrangement joins TRBV20-1 to TRBJ2-7; D may be TRBD1 (7 bases). The ends were cut back, 1 base at V and 2 bases at J, with 12 bases in the middle. From germline, CDR1 is DFQATT and CDR2 SNEGSKA (reference sequence). This CDR3 contains 14 residues. The CDR3 nucleotides are TGCAGTGCTAGAGTAGGAGGGGGCCCCTACGAGCAGTACTTC. Translated, it gives CSARVGGGPYEQYF.

In its sample, this clonotype was seen many times. This sequence joins TRBV30 and TRBJ2-1; the D gene is possibly TRBD1 (5 bases). Germline V CDR1 and CDR2: GTSNPN, SVGIG (reference sequence). V lost 0 bases to trimming and J lost 2 bases, with 11 bases between them. CDR3 size: 15 residues. CDR3 loop: CAWSVKGSTYNEQFF. CDR3 nucleotide sequence: TGTGCCTGGAGTGTAAAGGGGTCAACCTACAATGAGCAGTTCTTC.

This chain joins TRBV19 and TRBJ2-5; D is undetermined. This CDR3 contains 15 residues. V was pared by 5 bases and J by 5 bases, with 18 bases between. Germline CDR1 LNHDA, CDR2 SQIVND (reference sequence). The CDR3 sequence is CASSFSPTVVETQYF. The CDR3 DNA is TGTGCCAGTAGTTTTTCTCCGACCGTCGTGGAGACCCAGTACTTC.

This clonotype was seen repeatedly, ten times or more. The gene calls are TRBV6-5 and TRBJ2-7; 8 bases fit TRBD1. There are 15 residues in the CDR3. Germline CDR1 reads MNHEY; CDR2 reads SVGAGI. V trimming: 0 bases; J trimming: 3 bases; junction bases outside the gene matches: 4. CDR3 loop: CASSYSDRGDYEQYF. In DNA, the CDR3 is TGTGCCAGCAGTTACTCTGACAGGGGAGACTACGAGCAGTACTTC.

This clonotype was seen only a few times. V and J are TRBV20-1 and TRBJ2-7; D possibly corresponds to TRBD2 (6 bases). This CDR3 is built from 15 residues. Germline V lookup: CDR1 DFQATT, CDR2 SNEGSKA (reference sequence). Trimming removed 0 bases from V and 2 bases from J, with 14 bases in between. CDR3 region: CSARDRGSGPYEQYF. The CDR3 DNA sequence: TGCAGTGCTAGAGATCGGGGTAGCGGTCCCTACGAGCAGTACTTC.

This clonotype was found many times. The gene calls are TRBV5-1 and TRBJ2-7; TRBD1 aligns across 10 bases. J gave up 5 bases and V 4 bases, and 6 bases lay outside the gene matches. The CDR3 loop spans 14 amino acids. Germline V gene data show CDR1 as SGHRS and CDR2 as YFSETQ. The CDR3 reads CASSPVGTGDEQYF. CDR3 nucleotides: TGCGCCAGCAGCCCGGTGGGGACAGGGGACGAGCAGTACTTC.

The sample holds many counts of this clonotype. This chain connects TRBV29-1 to TRBJ1-1, with unresolved D. V lost 6 bases, J lost 8 bases, and 13 bases lay in between. There are 11 residues in the CDR3. Germline V CDR1 and CDR2: SQVTM, ANQGSEA. In DNA form, the CDR3 reads TGCAGCGTCCCGGGAGGGAGAGAAGCTTTCTTT. Protein: CSVPGGREAFF.

This clonotype turned up a few times. The chain has TRBV20-1 and TRBJ1-2; tentative D call: TRBD1 (6 bases). The germline V and J ends were trimmed by 6 bases and 0 bases, with 17 bases remaining between them. This CDR3 contains 15 residues. Germline V lookup: CDR1 DFQATT, CDR2 SNEGSKA (reference sequence). CDR3 sequence: CSARNRDGTNYGYTF. CDR3 nucleotide sequence: TGCAGTGCCCGGAACAGGGACGGGACTAACTATGGCTACACCTTC.

The chain combines TRBV4-3 with TRBJ2-3; unclear D gene. The CDR3 length is 14 residues. The V end lost 1 base, the J end lost 2 bases, and 7 bases lay between the germline ends. Per germline, CDR1 LGHNA and CDR2 YSLEER. The CDR3 region has the DNA TGCGCCAGCAGCCAAGCCCCTCTCACAGATACGCAGTATTTT. This translates into CASSQAPLTDTQYF.